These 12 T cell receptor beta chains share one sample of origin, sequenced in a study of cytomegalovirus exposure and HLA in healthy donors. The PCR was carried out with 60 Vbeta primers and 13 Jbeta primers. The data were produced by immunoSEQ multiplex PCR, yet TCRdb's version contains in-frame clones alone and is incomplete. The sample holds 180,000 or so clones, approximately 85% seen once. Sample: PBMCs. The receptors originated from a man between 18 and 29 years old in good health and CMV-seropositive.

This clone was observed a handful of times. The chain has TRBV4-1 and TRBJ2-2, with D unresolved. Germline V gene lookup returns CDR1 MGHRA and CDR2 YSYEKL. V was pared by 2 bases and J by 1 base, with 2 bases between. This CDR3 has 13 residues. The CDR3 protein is CASSQRNTGELFF. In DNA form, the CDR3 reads TGCGCCAGCAGCCAACGGAACACCGGGGAGCTGTTTTTT.

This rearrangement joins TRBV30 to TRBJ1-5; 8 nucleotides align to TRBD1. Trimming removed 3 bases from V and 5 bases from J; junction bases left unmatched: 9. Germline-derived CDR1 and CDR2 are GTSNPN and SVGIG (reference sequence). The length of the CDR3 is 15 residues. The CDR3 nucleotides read TGTGCCTGGAGCTTCACGGACAGGGTGGATCAGCCCCAGCATTTT. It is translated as CAWSFTDRVDQPQHF.

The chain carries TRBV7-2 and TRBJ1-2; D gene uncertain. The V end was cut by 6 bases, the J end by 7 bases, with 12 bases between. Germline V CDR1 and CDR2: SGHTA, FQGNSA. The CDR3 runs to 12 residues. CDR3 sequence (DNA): TGTGCCAGCAGTCCGGGAGCGGGTGGCTACACCTTC. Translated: CASSPGAGGYTF.

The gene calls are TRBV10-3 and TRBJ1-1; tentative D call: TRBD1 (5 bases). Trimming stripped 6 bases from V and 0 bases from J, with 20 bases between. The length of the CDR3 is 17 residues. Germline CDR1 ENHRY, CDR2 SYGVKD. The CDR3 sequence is CAIRSATLDSLNTEAFF. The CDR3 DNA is TGTGCCATCAGATCCGCGACCCTAGACAGTCTGAACACTGAAGCTTTCTTT.

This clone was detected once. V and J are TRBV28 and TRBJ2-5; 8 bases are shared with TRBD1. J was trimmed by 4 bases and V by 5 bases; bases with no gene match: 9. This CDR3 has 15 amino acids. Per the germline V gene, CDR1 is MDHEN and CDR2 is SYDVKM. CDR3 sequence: CASSTLQGVGETQYF. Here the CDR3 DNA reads TGTGCCAGCAGTACCTTACAGGGGGTAGGAGAGACCCAGTACTTC. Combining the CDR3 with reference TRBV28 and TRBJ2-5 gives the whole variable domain DVKVTQSSRYLVKRTGEKVFLECVQDMDHENMFWYRQDPGLGLRLIYFSYDVKMKEKGDIPEGYSVSREKKERFSLILESASTNQTSMYLCASSTLQGVGETQYFGPGTRLLVL.

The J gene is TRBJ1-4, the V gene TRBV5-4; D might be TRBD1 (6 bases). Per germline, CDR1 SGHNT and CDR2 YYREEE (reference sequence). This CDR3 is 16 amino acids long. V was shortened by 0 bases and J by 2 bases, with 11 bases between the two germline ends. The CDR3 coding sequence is TGTGCCAGCAGCTTGGCACAGGGAACGACTAATGAAAAACTGTTTTTT. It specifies CASSLAQGTTNEKLFF.

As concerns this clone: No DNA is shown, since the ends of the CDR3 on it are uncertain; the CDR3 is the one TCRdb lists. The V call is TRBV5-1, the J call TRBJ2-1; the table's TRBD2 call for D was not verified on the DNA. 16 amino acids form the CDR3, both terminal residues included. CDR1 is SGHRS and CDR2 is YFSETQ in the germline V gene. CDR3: CASSFGPGLARNEQFF.

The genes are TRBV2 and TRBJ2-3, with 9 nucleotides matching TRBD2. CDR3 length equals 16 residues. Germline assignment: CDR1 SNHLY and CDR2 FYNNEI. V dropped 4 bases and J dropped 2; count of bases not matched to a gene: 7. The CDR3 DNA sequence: TGTGCCAGCAGTGGGTGGGGGACTAGCCCCACAGATACGCAGTATTTT. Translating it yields CASSGWGTSPTDTQYF.

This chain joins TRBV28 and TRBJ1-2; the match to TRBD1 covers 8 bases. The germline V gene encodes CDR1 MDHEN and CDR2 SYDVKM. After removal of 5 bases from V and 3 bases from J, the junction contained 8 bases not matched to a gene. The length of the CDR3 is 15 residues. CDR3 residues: CASSKPTGAYYGYTF. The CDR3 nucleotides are TGTGCCAGCAGTAAGCCGACAGGGGCGTACTATGGCTACACCTTC.

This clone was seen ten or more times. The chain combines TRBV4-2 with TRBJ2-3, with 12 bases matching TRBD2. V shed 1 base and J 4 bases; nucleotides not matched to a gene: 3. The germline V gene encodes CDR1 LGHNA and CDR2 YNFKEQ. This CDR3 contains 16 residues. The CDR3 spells CASSQASSGGADTQYF. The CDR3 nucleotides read TGTGCCAGCAGCCAAGCCTCTAGCGGGGGGGCAGATACGCAGTATTTT.

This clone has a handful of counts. The CDR3 bases are TGTGCCAGCAGCTTAGACAGGCAGCCCCAGCATTTT. Its translation is CASSLDRQPQHF. The chain employs TRBV7-2 and TRBJ1-5, with D possibly matching TRBD1 (5 bases). Trimming removed 1 base at V and 7 bases at J, with 5 bases between. This CDR3 has 12 amino acids. Germline CDR1 is SGHTA and CDR2 is FQGNSA.

For the CDR3, the DNA is TGTGCCAGCAGCTTAGGGGCAGACTATGGCTACACCTTC. Translation gives CASSLGADYGYTF. V gene TRBV7-2 combines with J gene TRBJ1-2, with no clear D. CDR1 is SGHTA and CDR2 is FQGNSA in the germline V gene. Trimming took off 1 base at V and 3 bases at J, with 6 bases between the two ends. The CDR3 consists of 13 residues.